These 27 T cell receptor beta chains were sequenced from one sample in a study of cytotoxic CD8 clonotypes in ibrutinib-treated CLL. Only in-frame clones appear in the TCRdb table, and some are missing; sequencing was by immunoSEQ multiplex PCR. The repertoire consists of 25,000 to 35,000 clones, with approximately 62% occurring once and the leading ten covering 14%. The sample in question was PBMCs, obtained before ibrutinib treatment. These receptors were collected from a human donor with chronic lymphocytic leukemia.

V is TRBV5-1 and J is TRBJ2-2; D is perhaps TRBD1 (6 bases). CDR1 and CDR2 from the germline V gene are SGHRS and YFSETQ. The CDR3 loop spans 15 amino acids. The V end was cut by 4 bases, the J end by 2 bases, with 12 bases between. CDR3: CASSRQGHNTGELFF. In DNA, the CDR3 is TGCGCCAGCAGCCGCCAGGGACACAACACCGGGGAGCTGTTTTTT.

The V call is TRBV7-8, the J call TRBJ1-6; D unresolved. V was trimmed by 1 base and J by 10 bases, leaving 8 bases between them. Germline V gene lookup returns CDR1 SGHVS and CDR2 FQNEAQ. CDR3 length: 13 amino acids. In nucleotides, the CDR3 is TGTGCCAGCAGCTTAGATTTTCTCTCACCCCTCCACTTT. Protein product: CASSLDFLSPLHF.

V is TRBV19 and J is TRBJ2-6, with TRBD1 matching over 10 bases. This CDR3 comprises 19 residues. Germline values: CDR1 LNHDA, CDR2 SQIVND (reference sequence). Germline trimming cut 1 base from V and 3 bases from J; bases unmatched to any gene: 9. CDR3 DNA sequence: TGTGCCAGTAGTATAGTTTCGGGACAGGGGCCTCTTGGGGCCAACGTCCTGACTTTC. Its protein is CASSIVSGQGPLGANVLTF.

The chain carries TRBV6-1 and TRBJ2-1; no reliable D call. Between the trimmed V and J ends, which lost 4 bases and 8 bases, there was a span of 6 bases. This CDR3 has 11 amino acids. CDR1 is MNHNS, CDR2 SASEGT, per germline. The CDR3 loop is CASSGIDEQFF. The CDR3 nucleotides read TGTGCCAGCAGTGGGATAGATGAGCAGTTCTTC.

The V and J genes are TRBV27 and TRBJ2-3; D is uncertain. CDR1 is MNHEY and CDR2 is SMNVEV in the germline V gene (reference sequence). V dropped 5 bases and J dropped 0 bases, with 3 bases sitting between them. The CDR3 loop spans 12 amino acids. The CDR3 loop is CASSPSTDTQYF. CDR3 DNA: TGTGCCAGCAGTCCTAGCACAGATACGCAGTATTTT.

The chain has TRBV28 and TRBJ1-1; TRBD1 agrees at 7 bases. The CDR3 contains 14 residues. V lost 11 bases to trimming and J lost 1 base; unmatched junction nucleotides: 10. CDR1 is MDHEN, CDR2 SYDVKM, per germline. The CDR3 sequence: CAGTRGTANTEAFF. The CDR3 bases are TGTGCCGGGACTCGAGGGACAGCGAACACTGAAGCTTTCTTT.

This clone came up a few times. The chain recombines TRBV6-1 with TRBJ1-2, with D uncertain. V was cut by 2 bases and J by 0 bases, with 16 bases left in between. The CDR3 length is 17 residues. The germline CDR1 and CDR2 sequences are MNHNS and SASEGT. The DNA of the CDR3 is TGTGCCAGCAGTGAATCTCCCACGGGTCTCGCTAACTATGGCTACACCTTC. Translation gives CASSESPTGLANYGYTF.

The chain carries TRBV27 and TRBJ1-1, with a weak D call TRBD1 (5 bases). This CDR3 contains 16 residues. Germline CDR1 is MNHEY and CDR2 is SMNVEV (reference sequence). The germline V and J ends were trimmed by 10 bases and 0 bases, with 21 bases remaining between them. The chain's CDR3 is CATAPVGGALNTEAFF. The CDR3 DNA reads TGTGCCACCGCACCCGTGGGGGGAGCCCTGAACACTGAAGCTTTCTTT.

V and J are TRBV29-1 and TRBJ2-5; tentatively, D is TRBD2 (5 bases). This CDR3 has 11 amino acids. CDR1 SQVTM and CDR2 ANQGSEA come from the germline V gene. Trimming took 5 bases from V and 5 from J, leaving 9 bases between them. CDR3 in DNA: TGCAGCGTTTCTGGCGGGGAGACCCAGTACTTC. It specifies CSVSGGETQYF.

The chain is built from TRBV6-9 and TRBJ2-6; the D gene is possibly TRBD2 (5 bases). V lost 7 bases and J 4 bases, leaving 8 bases between the germline ends. CDR3 length equals 13 residues. Looked up from germline, CDR1 is MNHGY and CDR2 is SVAAGI. CDR3 region: CASTGGGANVLTF. The CDR3 nucleotides read TGTGCCAGCACCGGCGGGGGGGCCAACGTCCTGACTTTC.

As DNA, the CDR3 is TGTGCCAGCAGTGAAGGTGACGGCCTCTATGGCTACACCTTC. Translation: CASSEGDGLYGYTF. The chain couples TRBV6-4 to TRBJ1-2; unclear D gene. Germline CDR1 reads MRHNA; CDR2 reads SNTAGT. The CDR3 consists of 14 residues. The V gene lost 3 bases and the J gene lost 4 bases, with 12 bases spanning the gap.

This chain links TRBV19 with TRBJ2-3; 8 nucleotides line up with TRBD2. This CDR3 is 14 amino acids long. With V trimmed by 1 base and J by 6 bases, 3 bases remained unmatched. Germline CDR1 reads LNHDA; CDR2 reads SQIVND (reference sequence). The CDR3 bases are TGTGCCAGTAGTATAGGAGCGGGAGAGGATACGCAGTATTTT. Its translation: CASSIGAGEDTQYF.

The chain links TRBV4-1 to TRBJ2-3, with TRBD2 matching over 9 bases. J lost 2 bases, V lost 0 bases, and 12 bases had no gene match. CDR1 is MGHRA and CDR2 is YSYEKL in the germline V gene. The CDR3 covers 19 residues. The DNA of the CDR3 is TGCGCCAGCAGCCAAGATGGTCGGCGGGGGGGACTATCCACAGATACGCAGTATTTT. Its protein product is CASSQDGRRGGLSTDTQYF.

V usage is TRBV11-3 and J usage is TRBJ2-7; D may be TRBD1 or TRBD2 (5 bases each). V was pared by 1 base and J by 3 bases, with 13 bases between. CDR1 and CDR2 from the germline V gene are SGHNT and YENEEA. The CDR3 runs to 15 residues. The chain's CDR3 is CASSLGGTTGYEQYF. DNA of the CDR3: TGTGCCAGCAGCTTAGGAGGGACGACCGGCTACGAGCAGTACTTC.

This chain uses TRBV7-3 with TRBJ1-6; maybe TRBD1 (5 bases). The V and J ends lost 11 bases and 7 bases respectively, with 15 bases between them. The CDR3 covers 13 residues. Germline loops: CDR1 SGHTA, CDR2 FQGTGA. The chain's CDR3 is CAAGGDRNSPLHF. CDR3 DNA sequence: TGTGCCGCGGGCGGGGACCGAAATTCACCCCTCCACTTT.

The chain carries TRBV2 and TRBJ1-1; D is ambiguous. Trimming removed 7 bases from V and 3 bases from J, with 18 bases in between. CDR3 size: 15 residues. Germline CDR1 SNHLY, CDR2 FYNNEI. CDR3 in amino acids: CASNFGSKGYTEAFF. CDR3 coding DNA: TGTGCCAGCAATTTTGGGTCTAAAGGGTACACTGAAGCTTTCTTT.

There are a few counts of this clone. This rearrangement joins TRBV6-5 to TRBJ2-1; TRBD1 is a possible D gene (5 bases). The CDR3 extends over 14 amino acids. CDR1 and CDR2 (germline): MNHEY, SVGAGI. With 8 bases removed from V and 9 bases from J, the gap between germline ends came to 20 bases. The CDR3 DNA follows: TGTGCCAGCCATGCAGGGTCCGAATTGACTGAGCAGTTCTTC. The encoded protein is CASHAGSELTEQFF.

J is TRBJ2-3 and V is TRBV7-6, with D unresolved. Germline values: CDR1 SGHVS, CDR2 FNYEAQ. Trimming stripped 10 bases from V and 6 bases from J, with 17 bases between. The CDR3 loop spans 13 amino acids. The CDR3: CAITGDFGDTQYF. CDR3 in DNA: TGTGCCATAACCGGCGACTTTGGGGATACGCAGTATTTT.

The rearrangement links TRBV4-2 to TRBJ1-3; 7 bases are shared with TRBD1. The CDR3 contains 15 residues. J lost 5 bases, V lost 0 bases, and 4 bases had no gene match. Germline assignment: CDR1 LGHNA and CDR2 YNFKEQ. CDR3: CASSQETGSRNTIYF. The CDR3 DNA sequence: TGTGCCAGCAGCCAAGAGACAGGGTCTCGAAACACCATATATTTT.

The rearrangement joins TRBV18 to TRBJ1-3, with 11 nucleotides matching TRBD1. The CDR3 sequence is 16 residues long. The ends lost 5 bases at V and 1 base at J; junction bases unmatched: 4. Germline V gene lookup returns CDR1 KGHSH and CDR2 LQKENI. The CDR3 sequence is CASSTGTGGSGNTIYF. In nucleotides, the CDR3 is TGTGCCAGCTCAACGGGGACAGGGGGGTCTGGAAACACCATATATTTT.

The genes are TRBV11-2 and TRBJ2-7; D is perhaps TRBD1 (5 bases). The V end was cut by 3 bases, the J end by 2 bases, with 8 bases between. CDR1 is SGHAT and CDR2 is FQNNGV in the germline V gene. The CDR3 has 13 amino acids. CDR3 residues: CASSFDSTYEQYF. Written as DNA, the CDR3 is TGTGCCAGCAGCTTTGACAGCACCTACGAGCAGTACTTC.

The chain uses TRBV4-1 and TRBJ2-5; TRBD1 might be the D (7 bases). Trimming pared 1 base from V and 4 bases from J, leaving 10 bases between. This CDR3 has 14 amino acids. The germline gives CDR1 MGHRA, CDR2 YSYEKL. CDR3 residues: CASSQGQGGETQYF. DNA for the CDR3: TGCGCCAGCAGCCAAGGCCAGGGGGGAGAGACCCAGTACTTC.

In this sample, this clone turned up a few times. The chain has TRBV5-1 and TRBJ1-5, with 7 positions matching TRBD1. V was pared by 2 bases and J by 3 bases, with 5 bases of the junction left unmatched. The CDR3 spans 15 residues. Germline loops: CDR1 SGHRS, CDR2 YFSETQ. CDR3: CASSLLGTDNQPQHF. The DNA for the CDR3 is TGCGCCAGCAGCTTACTCGGGACAGACAATCAGCCCCAGCATTTT.

The rearrangement joins TRBV12-5 to TRBJ2-7, with D unresolved. V lost 5 bases and J lost 2, with 13 bases in between. Germline CDR1 and CDR2: LGHNT and FRNRAP. The CDR3 is 14 residues long. The CDR3, as DNA: TGTGCTAGTGGTCCCCGCTGGGCTGCCTACGAGCAGTACTTC. Its protein is CASGPRWAAYEQYF. The whole variable domain, filled in from reference TRBV12-5 and TRBJ2-7, reads DARVTQTPRHKVTEMGQEVTMRCQPILGHNTVFWYRQTMMQGLELLAYFRNRAPLDDSGMPKDRFSAEMPDATLATLKIQPSEPRDSAVYFCASGPRWAAYEQYFGPGTRLTVT.

The sample holds a few counts of this clone. The V call is TRBV19, the J call TRBJ1-2; no reliable D call. The CDR3 contains 12 residues. Trimming cost V 3 bases and J 7 bases, with 9 bases left between them. Germline CDR1 and CDR2: LNHDA and SQIVND (reference sequence). Here the CDR3 DNA reads TGTGCCAGTAGTATGAGAGTTGGTGGCTACACCTTC. It is translated as CASSMRVGGYTF.

The chain couples TRBV5-1 to TRBJ2-5, with 9 nucleotides matching TRBD1. This CDR3 region has 14 residues. J was trimmed by 5 bases and V by 3 bases; bases with no gene match: 5. Germline V lookup: CDR1 SGHRS, CDR2 YFSETQ. The CDR3 DNA reads as TGCGCCAGCAGCTGGGGACAGGGAGGTGAGACCCAGTACTTC. It codes for CASSWGQGGETQYF.

V usage is TRBV10-3 and J usage is TRBJ2-1, with D perhaps TRBD2 (5 bases). Deletions cut 6 bases from V and 6 bases from J, with 15 bases between. Germline CDR1 ENHRY, CDR2 SYGVKD. This CDR3 comprises 14 residues. The chain's CDR3 is CAIRAVEEFNEQFF. CDR3 DNA sequence: TGTGCCATCAGGGCCGTGGAGGAGTTCAATGAGCAGTTCTTC.